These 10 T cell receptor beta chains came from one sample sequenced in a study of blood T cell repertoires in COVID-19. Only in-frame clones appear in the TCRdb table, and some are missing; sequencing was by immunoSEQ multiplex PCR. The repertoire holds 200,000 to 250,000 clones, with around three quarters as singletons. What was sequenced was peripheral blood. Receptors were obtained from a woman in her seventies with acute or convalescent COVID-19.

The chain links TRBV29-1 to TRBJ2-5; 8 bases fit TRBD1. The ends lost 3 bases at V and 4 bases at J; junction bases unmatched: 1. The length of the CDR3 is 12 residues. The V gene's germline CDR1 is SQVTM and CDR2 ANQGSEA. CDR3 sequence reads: CSVEGTGETQYF. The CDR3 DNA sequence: TGCAGCGTTGAGGGGACAGGAGAGACCCAGTACTTC.

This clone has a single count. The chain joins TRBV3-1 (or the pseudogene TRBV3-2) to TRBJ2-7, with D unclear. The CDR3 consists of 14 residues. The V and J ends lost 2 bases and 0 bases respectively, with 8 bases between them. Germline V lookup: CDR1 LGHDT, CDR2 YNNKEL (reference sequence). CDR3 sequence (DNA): TGTGCCAGCAGCCAATCGATCAGCTCCTACGAGCAGTACGTC. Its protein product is CASSQSISSYEQYV.

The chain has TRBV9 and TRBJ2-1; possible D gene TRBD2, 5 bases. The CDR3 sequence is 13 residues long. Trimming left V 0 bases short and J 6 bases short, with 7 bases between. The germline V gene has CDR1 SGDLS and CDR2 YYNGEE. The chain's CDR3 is CASSVGGLNEQFF. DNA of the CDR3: TGTGCCAGCAGCGTAGGAGGGCTCAATGAGCAGTTCTTC.

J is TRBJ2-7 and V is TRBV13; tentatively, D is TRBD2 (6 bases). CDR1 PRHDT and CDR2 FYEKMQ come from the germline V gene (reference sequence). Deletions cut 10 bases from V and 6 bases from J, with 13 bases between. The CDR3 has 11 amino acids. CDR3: CAIGGSGEQYF. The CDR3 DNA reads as TGTGCCATCGGGGGTTCTGGCGAGCAGTACTTC.

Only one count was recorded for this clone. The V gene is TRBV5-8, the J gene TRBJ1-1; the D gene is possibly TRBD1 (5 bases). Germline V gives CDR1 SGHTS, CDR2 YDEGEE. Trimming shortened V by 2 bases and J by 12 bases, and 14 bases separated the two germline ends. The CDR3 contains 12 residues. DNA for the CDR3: TGTGCCAGCAGCTTTATGGGGGGTAGGACTTTCTTT. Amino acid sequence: CASSFMGGRTFF.

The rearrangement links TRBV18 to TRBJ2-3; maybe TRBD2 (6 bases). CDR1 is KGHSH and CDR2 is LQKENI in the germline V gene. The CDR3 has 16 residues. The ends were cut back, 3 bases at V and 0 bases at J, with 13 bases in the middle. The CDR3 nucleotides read TGTGCCAGCTCACCTTTGCTAGCGTCTAGCACAGATACGCAGTATTTT. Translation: CASSPLLASSTDTQYF. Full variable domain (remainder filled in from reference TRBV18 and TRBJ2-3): NAGVMQNPRHLVRRRGQEARLRCSPMKGHSHVYWYRQLPEEGLKFMVYLQKENIIDESGMPKERFSAEFPKEGPSILRIQQVVRGDSAAYFCASSPLLASSTDTQYFGPGTRLTVL.

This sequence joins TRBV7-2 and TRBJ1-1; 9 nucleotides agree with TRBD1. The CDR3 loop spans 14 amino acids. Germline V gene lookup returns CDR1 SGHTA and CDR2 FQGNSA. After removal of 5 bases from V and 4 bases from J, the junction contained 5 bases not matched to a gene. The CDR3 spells CASSQMDRGTEAFF. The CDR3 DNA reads TGTGCCAGCAGCCAAATGGACAGGGGCACTGAAGCTTTCTTT.

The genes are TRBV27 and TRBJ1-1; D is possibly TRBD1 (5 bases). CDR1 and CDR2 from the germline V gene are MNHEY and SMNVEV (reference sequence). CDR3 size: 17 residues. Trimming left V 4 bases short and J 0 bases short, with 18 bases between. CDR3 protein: CASSSRSAGRLNTEAFF. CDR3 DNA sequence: TGTGCCAGCAGTTCAAGATCTGCGGGACGGTTGAACACTGAAGCTTTCTTT.

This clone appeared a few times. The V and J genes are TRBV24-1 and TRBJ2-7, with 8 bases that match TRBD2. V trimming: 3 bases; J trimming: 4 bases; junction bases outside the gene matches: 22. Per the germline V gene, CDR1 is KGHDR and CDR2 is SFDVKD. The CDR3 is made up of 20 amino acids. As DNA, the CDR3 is TGTGCCACCAGTGATCCAAATTTCTTCGGTCGGGGGGGCCCAGAATACGAGCAGTACTTC. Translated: CATSDPNFFGRGGPEYEQYF.

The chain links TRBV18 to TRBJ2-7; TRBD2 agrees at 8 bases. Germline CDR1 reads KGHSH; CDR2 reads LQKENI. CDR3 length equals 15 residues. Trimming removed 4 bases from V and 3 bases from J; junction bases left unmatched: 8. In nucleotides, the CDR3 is TGTGCCAGCTCACTACAGCGGGGGCAGAACTACGAGCAGTACTTC. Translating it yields CASSLQRGQNYEQYF. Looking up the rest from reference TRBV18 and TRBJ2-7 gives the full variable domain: NAGVMQNPRHLVRRRGQEARLRCSPMKGHSHVYWYRQLPEEGLKFMVYLQKENIIDESGMPKERFSAEFPKEGPSILRIQQVVRGDSAAYFCASSLQRGQNYEQYFGPGTRLTVT.